This T cell receptor (beta chain) derives from a study of shared clonotypes between healthy human individuals. General observations from the study: Large depth notwithstanding, sorted-subset sequencing proved incomplete by rarefaction. Sharing across several donors was seen in approximately 5.2% of naive CD4 clonotypes.

Germline V lookup: CDR1 SGHTA, CDR2 FQGNSA. The CDR3 extends over 15 amino acids. After removal of 5 bases from V and 5 bases from J, the junction contained 7 bases not matched to a gene. Clones were read by immunoSEQ multiplex PCR, and TCRdb kept only the in-frame ones, dropping some. The sample comprises 2 million to 3 million clones, approximately 94% of which are singletons, and roughly 0.15% rests with the top ten. Of note for this clone: Its specificity is not known.

The TCR sequence derives from a man younger than 35 in good health. V gene TRBV7-2 combines with J gene TRBJ1-2; 11 bases match TRBD1. The sequenced sample consisted of naive CD4+ T cells sorted from blood. This sample's subset: CD45RA+ positively selected. The CDR3 region is CASSRGQGAGYGYTF. CDR3 bases: TGTGCCAGCAGCAGAGGACAGGGGGCAGGGTATGGCTACACCTTC.